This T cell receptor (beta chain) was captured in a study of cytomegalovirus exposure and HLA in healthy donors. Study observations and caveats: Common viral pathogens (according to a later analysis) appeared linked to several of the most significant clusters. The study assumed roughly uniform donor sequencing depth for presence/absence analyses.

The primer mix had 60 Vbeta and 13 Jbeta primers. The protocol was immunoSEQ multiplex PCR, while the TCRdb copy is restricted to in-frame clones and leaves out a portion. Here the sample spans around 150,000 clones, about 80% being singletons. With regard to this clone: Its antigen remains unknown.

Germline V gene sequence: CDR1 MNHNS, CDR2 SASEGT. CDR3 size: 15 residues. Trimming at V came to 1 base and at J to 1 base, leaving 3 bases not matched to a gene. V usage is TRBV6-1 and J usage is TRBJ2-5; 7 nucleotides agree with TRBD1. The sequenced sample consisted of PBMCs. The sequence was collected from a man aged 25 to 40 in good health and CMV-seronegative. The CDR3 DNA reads TGTGCCAGCAGTGAAGGAGGGACAGTCCAAGAGACCCAGTACTTC. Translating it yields CASSEGGTVQETQYF.